Listed here are 27 T cell receptor beta chains from one sample, sequenced in a study of blood T cell repertoires in COVID-19. Measured with immunoSEQ multiplex PCR; TCRdb has only the in-frame clones, and not every one. The data hold about 110,000 clones, with approximately 85% observed a single time. Input material: peripheral blood. These receptor sequences come from a man aged 35-49 years with acute or convalescent COVID-19.

J is TRBJ2-1 and V is TRBV3-1 (or the pseudogene TRBV3-2); a weak D match, TRBD1 (6 bases). CDR3 size: 14 residues. Germline V gene sequence: CDR1 LGHDT, CDR2 YNNKEL (reference sequence). V gave up 7 bases and J gave up 5 bases, with 15 bases separating them. The CDR3 is CASITKRGNNEQFF. The CDR3 region has the DNA TGTGCCAGCATAACAAAAAGGGGGAACAATGAGCAGTTCTTC.

This clone was detected once. The chain joins TRBV5-1 to TRBJ2-6; unclear D gene. CDR1 SGHRS and CDR2 YFSETQ come from the germline V gene. V dropped 0 bases and J dropped 1 base, with 14 bases sitting between them. There are 18 residues in the CDR3. The CDR3 sequence is CASSLASGGGSGANVLTF. The CDR3 DNA sequence: TGCGCCAGCAGCTTGGCCTCGGGTGGTGGGTCTGGGGCCAACGTCCTGACTTTC.

The DNA for the CDR3 is TGTGCCAGCAAGGACGCGGGAAACAATCAGCCCCAGCATTTT. This sequence encodes CASKDAGNNQPQHF. The chain links TRBV2 to TRBJ1-5; no reliable D call. With 7 bases removed from V and 3 bases from J, the gap between germline ends came to 13 bases. Germline values: CDR1 SNHLY, CDR2 FYNNEI. The CDR3 spans 14 residues.

This chain uses TRBV5-4 with TRBJ1-3; possible D gene TRBD1, 5 bases. Germline V CDR1 and CDR2: SGHNT, YYREEE (reference sequence). Trimming removed 4 bases at V and 4 bases at J, with 15 bases between. The CDR3 runs 15 residues. The CDR3 DNA is TGTGCCAGCAGCCAGGACCTCGGGGGAGGAAACACCATATATTTT. Translated, it gives CASSQDLGGGNTIYF.

V is TRBV11-2 and J is TRBJ2-2, with 9 bases identical to TRBD2. The V and J ends lost 0 bases and 9 bases, in that order; junction bases with no gene match: 8. The germline CDR1 and CDR2 sequences are SGHAT and FQNNGV. The CDR3 has 16 residues. The CDR3 DNA follows: TGTGCCAGCAGCTTAGATGCTAGCGGGATTTGGAGGGAGCTGTTTTTT. Protein: CASSLDASGIWRELFF.

J is TRBJ1-4 and V is TRBV11-2, with D possibly TRBD1 on 6 matching bases. The V end was cut by 5 bases, the J end by 5 bases, with 9 bases between. The CDR3 is made up of 13 amino acids. Germline values: CDR1 SGHAT, CDR2 FQNNGV. CDR3 region: CASSQGINEKLFF. CDR3 sequence (DNA): TGTGCCAGCAGCCAGGGGATCAATGAAAAACTGTTTTTT.

The table lists this clone with a count of one. The rearrangement joins TRBV19 to TRBJ1-3; 9 bases line up with TRBD1. V was clipped by 4 bases and J by 4 bases; unmatched bases: 11. Germline V gene sequence: CDR1 LNHDA, CDR2 SQIVND (reference sequence). CDR3 length equals 17 residues. Here the CDR3 reads CASSTMGTGSSGNTIYF. CDR3 in DNA: TGTGCCAGTAGTACGATGGGGACAGGGTCATCAGGAAACACCATATATTTT.

This clone was counted only a few times. The V gene is TRBV7-9, the J gene TRBJ2-1; D not resolved. This CDR3 has 11 amino acids. Germline V CDR1 and CDR2: SEHNR, FQNEAQ (reference sequence). V was pared by 2 bases and J by 7 bases, with 3 bases between. The CDR3 DNA sequence: TGTGCCAGCAGCTTACAAAATGAGCAGTTCTTC. Its translation is CASSLQNEQFF.

The J gene is TRBJ1-6, the V gene TRBV3-1 (or the pseudogene TRBV3-2), with 9 positions matching TRBD1. CDR1 is LGHDT, CDR2 YNNKEL, per germline (reference sequence). The CDR3 length is 15 residues. V gave up 4 bases and J gave up 7 bases; unmatched junction bases: 5. CDR3 bases: TGTGCCAGCAGCCGAGGGGACAGGGACAATTCACCCCTCCACTTT. Protein sequence: CASSRGDRDNSPLHF.

CDR3 loop: CASQQGDRETQYF. CDR3 nucleotide sequence: TGTGCCAGTCAACAGGGGGACAGAGAGACCCAGTACTTC. The chain uses TRBV6-5 and TRBJ2-5; 8 bases are a match to TRBD1. In germline, CDR1 is MNHEY, CDR2 SVGAGI. CDR3 length equals 13 residues. V shed 9 bases and J 4 bases; nucleotides not matched to a gene: 7.

In nucleotides, the CDR3 is TGCGCCAGCAGTGTTTCCAGCGGGGGGGCAGAACAGTTCTTC. It yields the protein CASSVSSGGAEQFF. The chain couples TRBV10-2 to TRBJ2-1, with 10 bases fitting TRBD2. V was clipped by 4 bases and J by 13 bases; unmatched bases: 10. The CDR3 has 14 amino acids. The germline V gene encodes CDR1 WSHSY and CDR2 SAAADI.

V usage is TRBV2 and J usage is TRBJ2-3; 7 nucleotides line up with TRBD2. J gave up 6 bases and V 6 bases, and 6 bases lay outside the gene matches. Germline-derived CDR1 and CDR2 are SNHLY and FYNNEI. The CDR3 has 13 residues. CDR3 sequence: CASSEGLLDTQYF. CDR3 nucleotide sequence: TGTGCCAGCAGCGAGGGACTATTGGATACGCAGTATTTT.

The CDR3 spells CASSSRGETQYF. The CDR3 DNA reads TGTGCCAGCAGCTCCAGGGGAGAGACCCAGTACTTC. The J gene is TRBJ2-5, the V gene TRBV11-3; a weak D match, TRBD1 (6 bases). The CDR3 has 12 residues. Between the trimmed V and J ends, which lost 4 bases and 4 bases, there was a span of 7 bases. The germline CDR1 and CDR2 sequences are SGHNT and YENEEA.

The V call is TRBV4-1, the J call TRBJ2-3; the D is unclear. Germline CDR1 reads MGHRA; CDR2 reads YSYEKL. This CDR3 comprises 14 residues. Trimming took off 0 bases at V and 4 bases at J, with 8 bases between the two ends. The CDR3 DNA is TGCGCCAGCAGCCAAGACCGCGGCGCAGATACGCAGTATTTT. Protein product: CASSQDRGADTQYF.

J is TRBJ2-3 and V is TRBV29-1, with 10 positions matching TRBD2. Trimming cost V 0 bases and J 3 bases; bases outside gene matches: 9. The length of the CDR3 is 17 residues. CDR1 SQVTM and CDR2 ANQGSEA come from the germline V gene. The CDR3 loop is CSVEDQKASGGTDTQYF. CDR3 sequence (DNA): TGCAGCGTTGAAGATCAGAAGGCTAGCGGGGGAACAGATACGCAGTATTTT.

In this sample, this clone turned up once. The chain combines TRBV5-1 with TRBJ2-1; 8 nucleotides align to TRBD1. V was pared by 4 bases and J by 2 bases, with 8 bases of the junction left unmatched. The CDR3 is 16 residues long. The germline gives CDR1 SGHRS, CDR2 YFSETQ. CDR3 in amino acids: CASSQLGTGAYNEQFF. The CDR3 DNA reads TGCGCCAGCAGCCAGTTAGGGACAGGAGCCTACAATGAGCAGTTCTTC.

This rearrangement joins TRBV27 to TRBJ2-7, with TRBD1 as a possible D gene (6 bases). V was cut by 2 bases and J by 1 base, with 9 bases left in between. Germline values: CDR1 MNHEY, CDR2 SMNVEV (reference sequence). The CDR3 consists of 14 residues. Here the CDR3 DNA reads TGTGCCAGCAGTTTAAGCACAGGGTCCTACGAGCAGTACTTC. Its translation is CASSLSTGSYEQYF.

V and J are TRBV27 and TRBJ1-2, with TRBD1 matching over 8 bases. V shed 4 bases and J 2 bases; nucleotides not matched to a gene: 12. The CDR3 length is 17 residues. Germline V CDR1 and CDR2: MNHEY, SMNVEV (reference sequence). The CDR3 DNA sequence: TGTGCCAGCAGTTCCCCCGGTGGGACAGGACCAAACTATGGCTACACCTTC. It specifies CASSSPGGTGPNYGYTF.

The chain couples TRBV4-1 to TRBJ2-2, with TRBD2 matching over 10 bases. The CDR3 spans 16 residues. Germline V gives CDR1 MGHRA, CDR2 YSYEKL. After removal of 1 base from V and 7 bases from J, the junction contained 6 bases not matched to a gene. The CDR3, as DNA: TGCGCCAGCAGCCAAGGGACTAGCGGTCGAGTCGGGGAGCTGTTTTTT. This codes for CASSQGTSGRVGELFF.

The chain links TRBV5-8 to TRBJ2-7; D uncertain. Germline V CDR1 and CDR2: SGHTS, YDEGEE. The V and J ends lost 0 bases and 3 bases respectively, with 7 bases between them. The CDR3 runs to 13 residues. This CDR3 reads CASSLVVGYEQYF. The CDR3 bases are TGTGCCAGCAGCTTGGTTGTCGGCTACGAGCAGTACTTC.

V gene TRBV11-2 combines with J gene TRBJ1-3, with TRBD1 as a possible D gene (5 bases). The CDR3 has 14 residues. Germline CDR1 is SGHAT and CDR2 is FQNNGV. V lost 5 bases and J 3 bases, leaving 11 bases between the germline ends. The CDR3 sequence: CASSPPGYGNTIYF. CDR3 DNA sequence: TGTGCCAGCAGCCCACCAGGGTATGGAAACACCATATATTTT.

CDR3 DNA: TGCGCCAGCAGCTTATTTACAGGGACCGGGGAGCTGTTTTTT. It is translated as CASSLFTGTGELFF. This chain links TRBV10-1 with TRBJ2-2, with D possibly TRBD1 on 6 matching bases. Germline assignment: CDR1 WNHNN and CDR2 SYGVQD (reference sequence). The length of the CDR3 is 14 residues. The V gene lost 6 bases and the J gene lost 5 bases, with 13 bases spanning the gap.

This clone has a single count. V and J are TRBV11-2 and TRBJ2-1; 12 nucleotides agree with TRBD2. Germline V gene sequence: CDR1 SGHAT, CDR2 FQNNGV. The CDR3 totals 18 residues. J was trimmed by 10 bases and V by 3 bases; bases with no gene match: 16. The CDR3 here is CASSFPLGTSGYLGEQFF. The CDR3 DNA reads as TGTGCCAGCAGCTTCCCGCTAGGGACTAGCGGGTACCTTGGAGAGCAGTTCTTC.

The chain uses TRBV5-1 and TRBJ2-1; TRBD1 might be the D (6 bases). The CDR3 totals 15 residues. Per germline, CDR1 SGHRS and CDR2 YFSETQ. V was cut by 0 bases and J by 7 bases, with 14 bases left in between. Here the CDR3 reads CASSLDGRGKNEQFF. The CDR3 DNA sequence: TGCGCCAGCAGCTTGGACGGCAGGGGTAAGAATGAGCAGTTCTTC.

This clone was detected a few times. CDR3 in amino acids: CASSLVTPTNTGELFF. The CDR3 DNA reads as TGTGCCAGCAGCTTGGTAACACCCACGAACACCGGGGAGCTGTTTTTT. The chain employs TRBV5-5 and TRBJ2-2; D is unresolved. V lost 0 bases, J lost 0 bases, and 9 bases lay in between. Looked up from germline, CDR1 is SGHKS and CDR2 is YYEKEE (reference sequence). The CDR3 runs to 16 residues.

The J gene is TRBJ2-7, the V gene TRBV27, with TRBD1 matching 10 bases. V shed 1 base, J shed 2 bases, and the junction held 5 bases outside the gene matches. Germline V CDR1 and CDR2: MNHEY, SMNVEV (reference sequence). The CDR3 spans 16 residues. CDR3 DNA: TGTGCCAGCAGTTTATTAGGGGACAGGGGCCCCTACGAGCAGTACTTC. Encoded protein: CASSLLGDRGPYEQYF.

The CDR3 region is CSAGTSLADTQYF. CDR3 in DNA: TGCAGCGCAGGGACTAGCCTCGCAGATACGCAGTATTTT. This chain uses TRBV29-1 with TRBJ2-3; 9 bases map to TRBD2. The V and J ends lost 7 bases and 4 bases, in that order; junction bases with no gene match: 6. Germline CDR1 SQVTM, CDR2 ANQGSEA. The CDR3 sequence is 13 residues long.